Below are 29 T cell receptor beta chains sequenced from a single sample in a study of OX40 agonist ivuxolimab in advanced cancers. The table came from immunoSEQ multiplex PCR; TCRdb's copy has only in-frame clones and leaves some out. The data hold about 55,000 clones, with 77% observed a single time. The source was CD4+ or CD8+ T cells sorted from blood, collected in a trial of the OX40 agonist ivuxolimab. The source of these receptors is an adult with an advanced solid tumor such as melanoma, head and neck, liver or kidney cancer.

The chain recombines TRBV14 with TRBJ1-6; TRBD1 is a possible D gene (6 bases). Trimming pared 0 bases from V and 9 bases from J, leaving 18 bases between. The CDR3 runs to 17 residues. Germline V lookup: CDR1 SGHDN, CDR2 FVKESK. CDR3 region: CASSQDRVRGLGSPLHF. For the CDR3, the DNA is TGTGCCAGCAGCCAAGATCGGGTCAGGGGTCTGGGTTCACCCCTCCACTTT.

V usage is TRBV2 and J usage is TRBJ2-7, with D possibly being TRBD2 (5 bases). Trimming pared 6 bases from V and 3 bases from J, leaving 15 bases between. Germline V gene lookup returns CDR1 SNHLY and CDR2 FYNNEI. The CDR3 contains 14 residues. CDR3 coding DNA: TGTGCCAGCAGCCGGACTGTATTCGTCTACGAGCAGTACTTC. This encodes CASSRTVFVYEQYF.

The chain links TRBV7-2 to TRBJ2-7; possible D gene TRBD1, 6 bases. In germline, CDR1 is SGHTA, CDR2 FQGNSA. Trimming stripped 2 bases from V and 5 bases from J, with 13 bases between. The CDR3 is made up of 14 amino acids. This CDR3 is CASSLLVGAHEQYF. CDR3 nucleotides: TGTGCCAGCAGCTTATTAGTGGGGGCCCACGAGCAGTACTTC.

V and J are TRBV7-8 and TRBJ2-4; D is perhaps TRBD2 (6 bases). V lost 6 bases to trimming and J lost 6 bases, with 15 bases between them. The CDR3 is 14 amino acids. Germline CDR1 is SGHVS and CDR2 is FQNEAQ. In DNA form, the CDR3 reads TGTGCCAGCAGTTATCTAGCGCCGGGAAACATTCAGTACTTC. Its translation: CASSYLAPGNIQYF.

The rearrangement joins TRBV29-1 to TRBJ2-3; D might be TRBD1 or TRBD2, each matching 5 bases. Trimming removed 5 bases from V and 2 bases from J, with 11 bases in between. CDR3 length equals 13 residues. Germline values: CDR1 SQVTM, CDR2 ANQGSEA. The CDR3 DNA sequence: TGCAGCGTTAGGGACCGATACACAGATACGCAGTATTTT. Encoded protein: CSVRDRYTDTQYF.

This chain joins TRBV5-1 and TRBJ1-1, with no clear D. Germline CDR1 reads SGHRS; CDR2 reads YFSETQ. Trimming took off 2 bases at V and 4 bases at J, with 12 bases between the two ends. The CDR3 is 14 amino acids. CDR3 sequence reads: CASSFGVEGTEAFF. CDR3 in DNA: TGCGCCAGCAGCTTTGGGGTGGAGGGCACTGAAGCTTTCTTT.

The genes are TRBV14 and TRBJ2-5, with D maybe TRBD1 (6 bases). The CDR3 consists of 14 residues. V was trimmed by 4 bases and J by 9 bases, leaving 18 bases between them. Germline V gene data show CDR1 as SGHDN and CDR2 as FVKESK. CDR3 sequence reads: CASSLFGTPQAQYF. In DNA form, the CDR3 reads TGTGCCAGCAGCCTTTTCGGGACACCACAGGCCCAGTACTTC.

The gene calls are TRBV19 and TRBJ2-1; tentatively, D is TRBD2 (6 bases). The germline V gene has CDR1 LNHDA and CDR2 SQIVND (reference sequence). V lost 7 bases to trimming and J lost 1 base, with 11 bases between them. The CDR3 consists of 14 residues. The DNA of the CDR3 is TGTGCCAGTAATGGGGGGTGGTCCTACAATGAGCAGTTCTTC. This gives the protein CASNGGWSYNEQFF.

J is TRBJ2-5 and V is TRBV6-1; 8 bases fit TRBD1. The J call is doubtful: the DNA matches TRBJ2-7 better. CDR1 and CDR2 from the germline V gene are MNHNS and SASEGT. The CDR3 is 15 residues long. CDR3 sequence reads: CASSAIQGVLGEQYF. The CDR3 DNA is TGTGCCAGCAGTGCGATACAGGGGGTATTGGGCGAGCAGTACTTC.

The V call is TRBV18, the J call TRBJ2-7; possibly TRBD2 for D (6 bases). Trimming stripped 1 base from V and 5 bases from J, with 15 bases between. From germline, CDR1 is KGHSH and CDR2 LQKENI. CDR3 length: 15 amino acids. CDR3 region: CASSPRAPPGDEQYF. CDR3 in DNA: TGTGCCAGCTCACCACGCGCTCCACCGGGAGACGAGCAGTACTTC.

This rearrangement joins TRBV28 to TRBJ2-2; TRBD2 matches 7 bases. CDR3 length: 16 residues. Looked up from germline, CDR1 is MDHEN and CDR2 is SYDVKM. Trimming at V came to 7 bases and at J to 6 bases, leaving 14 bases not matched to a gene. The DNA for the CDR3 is TGTGCCAGCAATCCTCTGGGGGAGGGCCCTCCCGGGGAGCTGTTTTTT. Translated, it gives CASNPLGEGPPGELFF.

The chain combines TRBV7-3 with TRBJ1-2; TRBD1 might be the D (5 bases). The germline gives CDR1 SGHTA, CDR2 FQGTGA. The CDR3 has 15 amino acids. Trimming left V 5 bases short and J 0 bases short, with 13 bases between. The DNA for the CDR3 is TGTGCCAGCAGCCTAGGGGCGGGAGCTAACTATGGCTACACCTTC. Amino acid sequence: CASSLGAGANYGYTF.

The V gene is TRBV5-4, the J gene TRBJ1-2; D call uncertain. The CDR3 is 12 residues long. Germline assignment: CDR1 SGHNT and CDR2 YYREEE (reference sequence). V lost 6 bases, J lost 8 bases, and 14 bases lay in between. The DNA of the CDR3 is TGTGCCAGCACAACGGATGTACTAGGCTACACCTTC. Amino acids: CASTTDVLGYTF. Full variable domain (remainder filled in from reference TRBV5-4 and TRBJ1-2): ETGVTQSPTHLIKTRGQQVTLRCSSQSGHNTVSWYQQALGQGPQFIFQYYREEENGRGNFPPRFSGLQFPNYSSELNVNALELDDSALYLCASTTDVLGYTFGSGTRLTVV.

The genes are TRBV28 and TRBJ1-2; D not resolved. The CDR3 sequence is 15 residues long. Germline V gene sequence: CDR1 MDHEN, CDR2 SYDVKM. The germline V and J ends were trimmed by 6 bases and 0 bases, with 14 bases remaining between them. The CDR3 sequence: CASSVEALSNYGYTF. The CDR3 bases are TGTGCCAGCAGCGTCGAGGCCCTATCTAACTATGGCTACACCTTC.

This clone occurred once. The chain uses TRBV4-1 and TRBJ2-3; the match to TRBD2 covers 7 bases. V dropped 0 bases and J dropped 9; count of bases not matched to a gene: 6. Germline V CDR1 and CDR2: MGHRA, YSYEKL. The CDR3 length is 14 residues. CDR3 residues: CASSQDPRTRTQYF. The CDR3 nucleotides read TGCGCCAGCAGCCAAGATCCGCGGACTAGGACGCAGTATTTT.

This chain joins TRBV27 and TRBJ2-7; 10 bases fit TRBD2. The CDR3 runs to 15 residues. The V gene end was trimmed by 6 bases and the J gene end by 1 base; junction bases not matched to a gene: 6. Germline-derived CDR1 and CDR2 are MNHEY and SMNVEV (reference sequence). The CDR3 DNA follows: TGTGCCAGCAGGGGTCGGACTAGCGGTTCCTACGAGCAGTACTTC. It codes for CASRGRTSGSYEQYF.

The CDR3 DNA is TGTGCCAGCAGCGTAGGGGGGGTCACAGATACGCAGTATTTT. As protein: CASSVGGVTDTQYF. This chain connects TRBV9 to TRBJ2-3; the D gene is possibly TRBD2 (6 bases). The CDR3 consists of 14 residues. V was pared by 0 bases and J by 2 bases, with 7 bases between. From germline, CDR1 is SGDLS and CDR2 YYNGEE.

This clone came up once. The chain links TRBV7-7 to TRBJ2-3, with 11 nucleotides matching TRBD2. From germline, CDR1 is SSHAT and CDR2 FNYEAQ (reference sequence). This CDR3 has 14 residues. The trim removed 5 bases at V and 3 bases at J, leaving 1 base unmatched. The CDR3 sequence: CASSPSGRTDTQYF. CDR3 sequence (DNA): TGTGCCAGCAGCCCTAGCGGGAGGACAGATACGCAGTATTTT.

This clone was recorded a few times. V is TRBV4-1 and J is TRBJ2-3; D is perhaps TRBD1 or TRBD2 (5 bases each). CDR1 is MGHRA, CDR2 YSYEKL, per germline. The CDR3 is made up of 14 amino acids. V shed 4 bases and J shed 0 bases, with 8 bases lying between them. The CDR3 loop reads CASSRGASTDTQYF. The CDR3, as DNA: TGCGCCAGCAGCCGAGGGGCCAGCACAGATACGCAGTATTTT.

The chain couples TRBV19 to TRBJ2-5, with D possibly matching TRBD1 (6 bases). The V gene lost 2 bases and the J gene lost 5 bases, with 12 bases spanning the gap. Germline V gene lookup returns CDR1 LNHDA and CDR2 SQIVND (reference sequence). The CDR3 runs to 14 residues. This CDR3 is CASSIWARGETQYF. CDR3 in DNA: TGTGCCAGTAGTATATGGGCCAGGGGCGAGACCCAGTACTTC.

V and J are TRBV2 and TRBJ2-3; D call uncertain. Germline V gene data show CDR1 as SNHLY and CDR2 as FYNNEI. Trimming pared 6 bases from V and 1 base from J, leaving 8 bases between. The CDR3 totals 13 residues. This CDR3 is CASSPMGTDTQYF. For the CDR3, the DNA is TGTGCCAGCAGCCCTATGGGCACAGATACGCAGTATTTT.

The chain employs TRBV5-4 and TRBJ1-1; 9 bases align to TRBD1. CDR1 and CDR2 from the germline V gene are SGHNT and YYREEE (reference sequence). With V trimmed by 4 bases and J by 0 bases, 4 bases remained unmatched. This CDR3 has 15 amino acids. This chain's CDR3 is CASSPGTGMNTEAFF. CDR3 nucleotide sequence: TGTGCCAGCAGCCCCGGGACAGGGATGAACACTGAAGCTTTCTTT.

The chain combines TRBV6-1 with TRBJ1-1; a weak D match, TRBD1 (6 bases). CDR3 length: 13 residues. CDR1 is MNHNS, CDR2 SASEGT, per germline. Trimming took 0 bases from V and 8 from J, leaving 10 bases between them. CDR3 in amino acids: CASSEAGGEEAFF. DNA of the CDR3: TGTGCCAGCAGTGAAGCAGGGGGAGAAGAAGCTTTCTTT.

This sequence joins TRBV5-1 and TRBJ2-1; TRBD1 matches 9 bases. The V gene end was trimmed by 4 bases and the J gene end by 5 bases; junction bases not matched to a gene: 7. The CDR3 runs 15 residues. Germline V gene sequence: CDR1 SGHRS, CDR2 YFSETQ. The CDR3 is CASSTRTGVNNEQFF. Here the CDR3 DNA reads TGCGCCAGCAGCACTAGGACAGGGGTCAACAATGAGCAGTTCTTC.

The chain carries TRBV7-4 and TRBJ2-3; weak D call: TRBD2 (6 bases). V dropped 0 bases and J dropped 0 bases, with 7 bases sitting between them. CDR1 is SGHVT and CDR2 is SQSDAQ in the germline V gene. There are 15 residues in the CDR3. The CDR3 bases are TGTGCCAGCAGCTTAGCCGGGAGTAGCACAGATACGCAGTATTTT. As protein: CASSLAGSSTDTQYF.

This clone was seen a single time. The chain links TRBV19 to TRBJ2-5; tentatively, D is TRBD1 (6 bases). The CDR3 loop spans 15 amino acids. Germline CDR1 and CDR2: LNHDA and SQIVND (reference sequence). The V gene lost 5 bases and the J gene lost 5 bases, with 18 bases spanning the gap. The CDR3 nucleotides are TGTGCCAGTAGTTCCGGACAGACCCGGTCGGAGACCCAGTACTTC. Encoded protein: CASSSGQTRSETQYF.

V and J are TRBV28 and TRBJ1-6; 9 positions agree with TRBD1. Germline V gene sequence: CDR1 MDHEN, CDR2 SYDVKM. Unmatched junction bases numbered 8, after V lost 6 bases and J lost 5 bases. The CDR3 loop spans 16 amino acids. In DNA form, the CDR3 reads TGTGCCAGCAGCACTACAGGGGGCCAGAATAATTCACCCCTCCACTTT. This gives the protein CASSTTGGQNNSPLHF.

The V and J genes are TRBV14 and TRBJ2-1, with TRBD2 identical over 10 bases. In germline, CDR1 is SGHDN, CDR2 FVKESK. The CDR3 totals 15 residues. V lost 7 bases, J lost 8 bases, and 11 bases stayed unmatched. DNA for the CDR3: TGTGCCAGCAAAAGGGCGGGGACTAGCGTTCATGAGCAGTTCTTC. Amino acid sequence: CASKRAGTSVHEQFF.

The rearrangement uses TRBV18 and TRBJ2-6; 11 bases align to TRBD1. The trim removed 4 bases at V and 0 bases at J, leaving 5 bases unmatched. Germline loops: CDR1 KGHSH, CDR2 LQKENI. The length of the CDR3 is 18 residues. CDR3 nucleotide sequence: TGTGCCAGCTCACGAAGGGACAGGGGGAGCTCTGGGGCCAACGTCCTGACTTTC. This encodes CASSRRDRGSSGANVLTF.